This T cell receptor (beta chain) comes out of a study of blood T cell repertoires in COVID-19. Germline lookup yields CDR1 MDHEN and CDR2 SYDVKM. V lost 10 bases and J lost 3, with 13 bases in between. CDR3 length: 12 amino acids. Sequenced by immunoSEQ multiplex PCR; TCRdb stores in-frame clones only, minus some. The sample includes some 180,000 clones, under 80% of them seen just once. The TCR comes from a man aged 45-65 years who had recovered from COVID-19. The rearrangement uses TRBV28 and TRBJ2-7; the D is unclear. The sample taken for sequencing was peripheral blood. CDR3 region: CATRKRIYEQYF. The CDR3 region has the DNA TGTGCCACCAGAAAGAGGATCTACGAGCAGTACTTC.